These 26 T cell receptor beta chains came from one sample sequenced in a study of vaccination and CD4 T cells after COVID-19. The treatment is: approximately nine-day PBMC culture with coronavirus spike peptide pools or control peptides (ViraFEST assay). CD4+ T lymphocytes from the unexposed donor were collected before the COVID-19 pandemic (2011-2018). These receptors lack a known antigen. Cultured CD4+ T cells had their DNA profiled by the Oncomine TCR Beta short-read assay. TCRdb re-derived calls from the PCR reads in MiXCR, one entry per CDR3 protein. Among about 7,100 distinct CDR3 sequences listed, 46% were seen once. The sequencing sample was made of CD4+ T cells from blood, cultured in vitro. Receptor source: a human donor in good health.

Only a few counts were recorded for this clonotype. The rearrangement joins TRBV20-1 to TRBJ2-3; no clear D. This CDR3 is 14 amino acids long. Germline CDR1 and CDR2: DFQATT and SNEGSKA (reference sequence). Trimming left V 2 bases short and J 1 base short, with 10 bases between. The CDR3 DNA is TGCAGTGCTAGATCAAGCGTAGGCACAGATACGCAGTATTTT. It specifies CSARSSVGTDTQYF.

The rearrangement joins TRBV2 to TRBJ2-1, with D possibly being TRBD2 (5 bases). V lost 3 bases to trimming and J lost 9 bases, with 9 bases between them. The CDR3 spans 12 residues. Per germline, CDR1 SNHLY and CDR2 FYNNEI. The CDR3 sequence: CASSDPGSEQFF. The CDR3 nucleotides are TGTGCCAGCAGTGACCCTGGGAGTGAGCAGTTCTTC.

The V and J genes are TRBV20-1 and TRBJ1-2, with unresolved D. The CDR3 extends over 10 amino acids. Germline-derived CDR1 and CDR2 are DFQATT and SNEGSKA (reference sequence). CDR3: CTQRRHGYTF. The CDR3 DNA follows: TGCACCCAAAGGAGACATGGCTACACCTTC.

By share of the sample, this clonotype is hyperexpanded (1% or more). The CDR3 nucleotides are TGTGCCAGCAGTGAAGACCAAGCTAGGATTTCACCCCTCCACTTT. It encodes CASSEDQARISPLHF. The V and J genes are TRBV25-1 and TRBJ1-6; D unresolved. V lost 2 bases and J 9 bases, leaving 14 bases between the germline ends. The CDR3 is 15 residues long. Germline assignment: CDR1 MGHDK and CDR2 SYGVNS.

Only a few counts were recorded for this clonotype. The genes are TRBV20-1 and TRBJ1-6; perhaps TRBD1 as D (5 bases). V was clipped by 3 bases and J by 5 bases, with 5 bases between them. From germline, CDR1 is DFQATT and CDR2 SNEGSKA (reference sequence). CDR3 size: 12 residues. The CDR3 is CSARDNNSPLHF. For the CDR3, the DNA is TGCAGTGCTAGGGACAATAATTCACCCCTCCACTTT.

The chain combines TRBV20-1 with TRBJ2-5; TRBD1 matches 7 bases. The length of the CDR3 is 13 residues. The J segment lost 1 base and the V segment lost 8 bases, leaving 7 bases of the junction unmatched. CDR1 is DFQATT, CDR2 SNEGSKA, per germline (reference sequence). CDR3 DNA sequence: TGCAGTTCAACGGGACAGATCCAAGAGACCCAGTACTTC. This gives the protein CSSTGQIQETQYF.

CDR3 in amino acids: CASSLFGGPQGTEAFF. The CDR3 coding sequence is TGTGCCAGCAGCTTGTTCGGCGGTCCTCAAGGCACTGAAGCTTTCTTT. The chain couples TRBV5-6 to TRBJ1-1, with no clear D. This CDR3 contains 16 residues. The V gene lost 1 base and the J gene lost 4 bases, with 17 bases spanning the gap. The V gene's germline CDR1 is SGHDT and CDR2 YYEEEE.

This chain uses TRBV30 with TRBJ1-5, with D maybe TRBD1 (6 bases). Germline CDR1 reads GTSNPN; CDR2 reads SVGIG (reference sequence). V lost 1 base and J lost 0, with 19 bases in between. The CDR3 is 18 amino acids. CDR3 bases: TGTGCCTGGAGTGGAGGGGGGCAGCTCATTTATAGCAATCAGCCCCAGCATTTT. As protein: CAWSGGGQLIYSNQPQHF.

V is TRBV19 and J is TRBJ2-3; possible D gene TRBD2, 5 bases. Trimming cost V 7 bases and J 2 bases, with 16 bases left between them. The CDR3 covers 15 residues. Germline lookup yields CDR1 LNHDA and CDR2 SQIVND (reference sequence). CDR3 region: CASKSGFLITDTQYF. CDR3 DNA sequence: TGTGCCAGTAAGTCGGGATTCCTGATCACAGATACGCAGTATTTT.

The rearrangement joins TRBV6-5 to TRBJ2-2; perhaps TRBD1 as D (6 bases). Deletions cut 4 bases from V and 3 bases from J, with 15 bases between. Looked up from germline, CDR1 is MNHEY and CDR2 is SVGAGI. The CDR3 spans 16 residues. The CDR3 reads CASSFWTDLDTGELFF. The CDR3 coding sequence is TGTGCCAGCAGTTTTTGGACAGACCTGGACACCGGGGAGCTGTTTTTT.

This clonotype was found a few times. CDR3 in amino acids: CSASGARGETQYF. For the CDR3, the DNA is TGCAGTGCTAGCGGGGCGCGGGGGGAGACCCAGTACTTC. This sequence joins TRBV20-1 and TRBJ2-5, with 7 bases lining up with TRBD2. CDR3 length: 13 residues. After removal of 3 bases from V and 5 bases from J, the junction contained 6 bases not matched to a gene. The germline V gene encodes CDR1 DFQATT and CDR2 SNEGSKA (reference sequence).

The rearrangement joins TRBV27 to TRBJ1-1, with D uncertain. The ends were cut back, 7 bases at V and 1 base at J, with 13 bases in the middle. The CDR3 totals 14 residues. Germline V gene lookup returns CDR1 MNHEY and CDR2 SMNVEV (reference sequence). The CDR3 region is CASTPSGPNTEAFF. Written as DNA, the CDR3 is TGTGCCAGCACCCCGTCCGGACCGAACACTGAAGCTTTCTTT.

This chain joins TRBV20-1 and TRBJ1-1; the match to TRBD1 covers 11 bases. V was clipped by 7 bases and J by 3 bases; unmatched bases: 4. Germline-derived CDR1 and CDR2 are DFQATT and SNEGSKA (reference sequence). The CDR3 is 13 residues long. The CDR3, as DNA: TGCAGTGTCCCGGGACAGGGGGACACTGAAGCTTTCTTT. It encodes CSVPGQGDTEAFF.

This clonotype was detected a few times. The chain carries TRBV25-1 and TRBJ2-5, with 8 nucleotides matching TRBD2. Trimming at V came to 5 bases and at J to 4 bases, leaving 6 bases not matched to a gene. CDR3 length: 14 amino acids. Per germline, CDR1 MGHDK and CDR2 SYGVNS. CDR3 in amino acids: CASSPGGPIETQYF. The DNA for the CDR3 is TGTGCCAGCAGTCCGGGGGGGCCAATAGAGACCCAGTACTTC. Full variable domain (missing parts from reference TRBV25-1 and TRBJ2-5): EADIYQTPRYLVIGTGKKITLECSQTMGHDKMYWYQQDPGMELHLIHYSYGVNSTEKGDLSSESTVSRIRTEHFPLTLESARPSHTSQYLCASSPGGPIETQYFGPGTRLLVL.

The rearrangement joins TRBV19 to TRBJ1-1; 8 bases agree with TRBD1. V lost 7 bases to trimming and J lost 6 bases; unmatched junction nucleotides: 16. Germline assignment: CDR1 LNHDA and CDR2 SQIVND (reference sequence). There are 16 residues in the CDR3. CDR3 in amino acids: CASNWGQPRQGPEAFF. CDR3 bases: TGTGCCAGTAATTGGGGGCAGCCAAGACAGGGGCCTGAAGCTTTCTTT.

This clonotype was seen a few times. The chain joins TRBV6-1 to TRBJ1-1; D is ambiguous. The length of the CDR3 is 13 residues. The germline gives CDR1 MNHNS, CDR2 SASEGT. Deletions cut 9 bases from V and 1 base from J, with 12 bases between. Written as DNA, the CDR3 is TGTGCCAGTTTCGGGCCGCGGAACACTGAAGCTTTCTTT. It codes for CASFGPRNTEAFF.

The V gene is TRBV6-1, the J gene TRBJ1-2, with a possible D match to TRBD1 (5 bases). Per the germline V gene, CDR1 is MNHNS and CDR2 is SASEGT. This CDR3 comprises 15 residues. Trimming removed 6 bases at V and 9 bases at J, with 23 bases between. CDR3 sequence (DNA): TGTGCCAGCAGCCGGGACTCCGTCGGAGGTTTTAGCTACACCTTC. It yields the protein CASSRDSVGGFSYTF.

The chain carries TRBV7-9 and TRBJ2-5; the D is unclear. Germline V CDR1 and CDR2: SEHNR, FQNEAQ (reference sequence). Trimming cost V 3 bases and J 7 bases, with 9 bases left between them. The CDR3 has 12 amino acids. CDR3 sequence reads: CASSFPQATQYF. CDR3 DNA sequence: TGTGCCAGCAGCTTCCCCCAGGCGACCCAGTACTTC.

The V gene is TRBV6-4, the J gene TRBJ2-3; possible D gene TRBD2, 6 bases. Germline CDR1 and CDR2: MRHNA and SNTAGT. CDR3 length: 15 amino acids. V lost 0 bases, J lost 2 bases, and 9 bases lay in between. The chain's CDR3 is CASSDSSGHTDTQYF. The CDR3 nucleotides read TGTGCCAGCAGTGACTCAAGCGGGCACACAGATACGCAGTATTTT.

This clonotype was recorded only once. This chain joins TRBV6-2 or TRBV6-3 and TRBJ1-1; D not certain. CDR1 is MNHEY, CDR2 SVGEGT, per germline. V was trimmed by 3 bases and J by 0 bases, leaving 11 bases between them. This CDR3 region has 15 residues. This chain's CDR3 is CASSYSAMMNTEAFF. In nucleotides, the CDR3 is TGTGCCAGCAGTTATTCGGCGATGATGAACACTGAAGCTTTCTTT.

The rearrangement uses TRBV5-1 and TRBJ1-5, with D perhaps matching TRBD1 (5 bases). V lost 0 bases to trimming and J lost 4 bases, with 11 bases between them. Germline CDR1 SGHRS, CDR2 YFSETQ. This CDR3 region has 15 residues. In DNA form, the CDR3 reads TGCGCCAGCAGCTTGGCTGGGGCAGGAAATCAGCCCCAGCATTTT. It encodes CASSLAGAGNQPQHF.

The CDR3 DNA sequence: TGTGCCAGCAGCAACGCCCCCAATCAGCCCCAGCATTTT. Its translation is CASSNAPNQPQHF. This sequence joins TRBV2 and TRBJ1-5; no reliable D call. The CDR3 extends over 13 amino acids. CDR1 SNHLY and CDR2 FYNNEI come from the germline V gene. V lost 6 bases and J 3 bases, leaving 9 bases between the germline ends.

The genes are TRBV20-1 and TRBJ1-1; TRBD1 aligns across 7 bases. J was trimmed by 3 bases and V by 6 bases; bases with no gene match: 10. The CDR3 loop spans 14 amino acids. Germline V gene lookup returns CDR1 DFQATT and CDR2 SNEGSKA (reference sequence). The CDR3 DNA reads as TGCAGTGCCCAGAGATGGGACAGCTACACTGAAGCTTTCTTT. It codes for CSAQRWDSYTEAFF.

V usage is TRBV19 and J usage is TRBJ2-3, with D possibly being TRBD1 or TRBD2 (6 bases each). The CDR3 has 17 residues. V was trimmed by 4 bases and J by 5 bases, leaving 22 bases between them. Looked up from germline, CDR1 is LNHDA and CDR2 is SQIVND (reference sequence). CDR3 amino acids: CASSTYTTIGGEDTQYF. The CDR3 coding sequence is TGTGCCAGTAGTACCTATACAACCATCGGGGGCGAAGATACGCAGTATTTT.

This clonotype was seen a few times. This chain uses TRBV19 with TRBJ1-1, with 8 positions matching TRBD1. V lost 3 bases and J lost 4; bases outside the gene matches: 13. The CDR3 runs 17 residues. Germline V gene lookup returns CDR1 LNHDA and CDR2 SQIVND (reference sequence). The CDR3 sequence is CASSIRGRTGIPTEAFF. As DNA, the CDR3 is TGTGCCAGTAGTATTAGGGGGAGGACAGGGATCCCCACTGAAGCTTTCTTT.

This rearrangement joins TRBV27 to TRBJ2-2; D unresolved. The ends were cut back, 7 bases at V and 6 bases at J, with 3 bases in the middle. The CDR3 runs 10 residues. CDR1 is MNHEY and CDR2 is SMNVEV in the germline V gene (reference sequence). The CDR3 DNA sequence: TGTGCCAGCATTTCCGGGGAGCTGTTTTTT. Residues: CASISGELFF.